This section outlines one T cell receptor (beta chain) sequence together with its context. What it binds is not known. This CDR3 contains 17 residues. Trimming took 7 bases from V and 0 from J, leaving 16 bases between them. CDR1 and CDR2 (germline): LNHDA, SQIVND (reference sequence). This sample is part of a study of T cells in localized non-small cell lung cancer. Whole-study findings and limits: Compared with tumor, uninvolved adjacent lung displayed greater T cell clonality, ranking highest overall. Overall survival was longer when the density of T cells in the blood was higher. Researchers found a median approximately 60 of the top 100 tumor clones in adjacent lung.

Sequencing was performed with immunoSEQ multiplex PCR; in TCRdb, only in-frame clones are kept and a portion is missing. There are about 4,500 clones in the sample; 85% to 95% occur only once, and 2.5% to 3% lies in the top ten. The sequence derives from a woman between 35 and 70 years old with stage I lung adenocarcinoma. The starting material was peripheral blood, obtained before any cancer treatment. This chain joins TRBV19 and TRBJ2-6; TRBD1 is a possible D gene (6 bases). The DNA of the CDR3 is TGTGCCAGTACCACAGGGACGGGTGGCTCTGGGGCCAACGTCCTGACTTTC. Its translation: CASTTGTGGSGANVLTF.